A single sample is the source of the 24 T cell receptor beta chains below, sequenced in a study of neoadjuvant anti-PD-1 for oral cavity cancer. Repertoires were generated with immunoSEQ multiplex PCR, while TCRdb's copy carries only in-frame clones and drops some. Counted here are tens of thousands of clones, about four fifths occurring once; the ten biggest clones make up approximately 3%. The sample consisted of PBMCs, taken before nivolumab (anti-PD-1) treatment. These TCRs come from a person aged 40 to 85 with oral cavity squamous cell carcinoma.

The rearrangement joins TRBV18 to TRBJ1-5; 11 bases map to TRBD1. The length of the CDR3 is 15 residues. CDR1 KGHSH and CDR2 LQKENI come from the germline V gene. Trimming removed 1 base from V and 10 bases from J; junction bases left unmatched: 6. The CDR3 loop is CASSPLRTGGPPQHF. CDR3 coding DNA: TGTGCCAGCTCACCACTCCGGACAGGGGGCCCCCCCCAGCATTTT.

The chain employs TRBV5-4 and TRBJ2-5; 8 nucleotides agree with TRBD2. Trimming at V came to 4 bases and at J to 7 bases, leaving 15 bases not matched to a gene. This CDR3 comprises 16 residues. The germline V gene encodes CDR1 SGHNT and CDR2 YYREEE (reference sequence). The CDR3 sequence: CASSQELAGGIGTQYF. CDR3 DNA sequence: TGTGCCAGCAGCCAAGAGTTGGCGGGAGGCATTGGGACCCAGTACTTC.

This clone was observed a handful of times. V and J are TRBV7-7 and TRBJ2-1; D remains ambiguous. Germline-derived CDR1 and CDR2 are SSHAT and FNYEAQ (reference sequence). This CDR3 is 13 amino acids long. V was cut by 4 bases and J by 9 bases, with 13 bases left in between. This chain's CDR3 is CASSSNLIGEQFF. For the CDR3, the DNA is TGTGCCAGCAGCTCAAATCTCATCGGTGAGCAGTTCTTC.

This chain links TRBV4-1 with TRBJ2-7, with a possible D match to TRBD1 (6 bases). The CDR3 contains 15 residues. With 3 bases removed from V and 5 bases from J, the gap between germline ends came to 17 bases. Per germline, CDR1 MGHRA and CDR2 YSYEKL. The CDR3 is CASSQLFLGADEQYF. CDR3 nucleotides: TGCGCCAGCAGCCAGTTGTTTTTGGGGGCGGACGAGCAGTACTTC.

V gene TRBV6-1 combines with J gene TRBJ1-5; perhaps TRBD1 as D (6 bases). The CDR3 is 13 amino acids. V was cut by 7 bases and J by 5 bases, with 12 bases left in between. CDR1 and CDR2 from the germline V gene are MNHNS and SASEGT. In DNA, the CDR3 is TGTGCCAGCAACGGGGGGGCTGATCAGCCCCAGCATTTT. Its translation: CASNGGADQPQHF.

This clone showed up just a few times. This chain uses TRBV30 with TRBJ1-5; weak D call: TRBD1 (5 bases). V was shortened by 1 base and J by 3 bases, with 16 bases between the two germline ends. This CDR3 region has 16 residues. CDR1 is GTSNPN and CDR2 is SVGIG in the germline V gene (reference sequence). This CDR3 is CAWSGPTWTNNQPQHF. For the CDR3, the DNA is TGTGCCTGGAGTGGGCCCACCTGGACAAACAATCAGCCCCAGCATTTT.

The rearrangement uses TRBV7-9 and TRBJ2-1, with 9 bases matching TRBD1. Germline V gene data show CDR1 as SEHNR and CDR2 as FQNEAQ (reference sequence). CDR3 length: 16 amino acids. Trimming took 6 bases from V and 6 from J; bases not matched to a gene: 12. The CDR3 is CASRDTGTGYPNEQFF. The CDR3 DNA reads TGTGCCAGCAGAGACACCGGGACAGGGTACCCCAATGAGCAGTTCTTC.

The chain's CDR3 is CASSESRGYGYTF. CDR3 nucleotides: TGCGCCAGCAGTGAGTCAAGGGGTTATGGCTACACCTTC. The rearrangement links TRBV10-2 to TRBJ1-2, with D perhaps matching TRBD1 (5 bases). CDR1 and CDR2 from the germline V gene are WSHSY and SAAADI. This CDR3 is 13 amino acids long. The ends were cut back, 0 bases at V and 5 bases at J, with 7 bases in the middle.

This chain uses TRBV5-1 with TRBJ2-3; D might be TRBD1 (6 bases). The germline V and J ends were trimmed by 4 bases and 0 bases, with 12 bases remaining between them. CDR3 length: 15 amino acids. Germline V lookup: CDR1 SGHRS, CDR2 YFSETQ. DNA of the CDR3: TGCGCCAGCAGCATCCAGGGGCTTAGCACAGATACGCAGTATTTT. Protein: CASSIQGLSTDTQYF.

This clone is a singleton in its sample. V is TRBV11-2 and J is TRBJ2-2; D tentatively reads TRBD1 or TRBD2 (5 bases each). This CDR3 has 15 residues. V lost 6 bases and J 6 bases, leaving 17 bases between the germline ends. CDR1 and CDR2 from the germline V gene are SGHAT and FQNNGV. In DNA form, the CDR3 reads TGTGCCAGCAGTACCGGGACCCGGTTAGCCGGGGAGCTGTTTTTT. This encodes CASSTGTRLAGELFF.

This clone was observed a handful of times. CDR3 residues: CASSQDSRGTGPYEQYF. As DNA, the CDR3 is TGTGCCAGCAGCCAAGATAGTAGAGGGACAGGACCCTACGAGCAGTACTTC. The V call is TRBV14, the J call TRBJ2-7, with 8 bases identical to TRBD1. This CDR3 has 17 residues. J was trimmed by 2 bases and V by 0 bases; bases with no gene match: 9. Germline assignment: CDR1 SGHDN and CDR2 FVKESK.

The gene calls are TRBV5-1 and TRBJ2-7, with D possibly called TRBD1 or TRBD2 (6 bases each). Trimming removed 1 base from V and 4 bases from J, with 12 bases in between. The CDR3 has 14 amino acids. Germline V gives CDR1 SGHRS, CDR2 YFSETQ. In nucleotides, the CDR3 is TGCGCCAGCAGCTTGCGGGTAGGGGGGTACGAGCAGTACTTC. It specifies CASSLRVGGYEQYF.

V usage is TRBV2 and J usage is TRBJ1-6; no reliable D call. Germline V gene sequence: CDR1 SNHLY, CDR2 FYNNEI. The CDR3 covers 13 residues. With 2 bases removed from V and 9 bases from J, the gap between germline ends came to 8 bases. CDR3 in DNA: TGTGCCAGCAGTGAACAGGATAGTTCACCCCTCCACTTT. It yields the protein CASSEQDSSPLHF.

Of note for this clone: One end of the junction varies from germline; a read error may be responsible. The CDR3 loop is CASSTWDSLQF. In DNA form, the CDR3 reads TGTGCCAGTAGTACCTGGGACAGCCTCCAATTC. This chain links TRBV19 with TRBJ1-2; 7 bases agree with TRBD1. The CDR3 has 11 amino acids. Germline V gene data show CDR1 as LNHDA and CDR2 as SQIVND (reference sequence).

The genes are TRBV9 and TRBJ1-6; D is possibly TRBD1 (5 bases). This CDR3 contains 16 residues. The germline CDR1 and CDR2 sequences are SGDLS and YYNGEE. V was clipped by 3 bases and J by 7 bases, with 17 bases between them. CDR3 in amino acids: CASSARAAGGNSPLHF. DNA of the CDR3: TGTGCCAGCAGCGCCAGGGCGGCCGGGGGGAATTCACCCCTCCACTTT.

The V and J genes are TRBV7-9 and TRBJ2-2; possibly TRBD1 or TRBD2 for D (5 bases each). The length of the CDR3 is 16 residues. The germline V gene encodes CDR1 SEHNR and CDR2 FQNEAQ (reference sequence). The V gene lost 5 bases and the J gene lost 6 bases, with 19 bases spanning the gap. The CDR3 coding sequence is TGTGCCAGCAGCCCCCTAGGTGGTGGGACGCCCGGGGAGCTGTTTTTT. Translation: CASSPLGGGTPGELFF.

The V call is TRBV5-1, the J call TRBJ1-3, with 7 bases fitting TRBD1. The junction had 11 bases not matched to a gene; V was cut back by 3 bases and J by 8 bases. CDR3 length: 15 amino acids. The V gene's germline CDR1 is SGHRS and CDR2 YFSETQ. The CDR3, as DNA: TGCGCCAGCAGCTCGACAGGGAAAAGAGGAGACACCATATATTTT. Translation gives CASSSTGKRGDTIYF.

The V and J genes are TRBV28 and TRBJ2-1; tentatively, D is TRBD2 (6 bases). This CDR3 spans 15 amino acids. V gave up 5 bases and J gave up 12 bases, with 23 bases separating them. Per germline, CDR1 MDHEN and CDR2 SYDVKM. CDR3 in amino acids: CASSTLRDFTMGQFF. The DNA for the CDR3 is TGTGCCAGCAGTACTCTCCGGGACTTTACAATGGGGCAGTTCTTC.

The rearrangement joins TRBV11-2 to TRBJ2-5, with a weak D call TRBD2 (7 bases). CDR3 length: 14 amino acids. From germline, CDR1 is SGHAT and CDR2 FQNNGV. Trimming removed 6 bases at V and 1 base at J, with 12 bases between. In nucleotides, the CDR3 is TGTGCCAGCAGTGCGGGGGCTTCCCAAGAGACCCAGTACTTC. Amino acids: CASSAGASQETQYF.

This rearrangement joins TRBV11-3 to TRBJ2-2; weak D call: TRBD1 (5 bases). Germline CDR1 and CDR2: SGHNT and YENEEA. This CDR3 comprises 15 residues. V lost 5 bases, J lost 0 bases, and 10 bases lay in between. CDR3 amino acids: CASSPMTANTGELFF. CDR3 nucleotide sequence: TGTGCCAGCAGCCCAATGACAGCGAACACCGGGGAGCTGTTTTTT.

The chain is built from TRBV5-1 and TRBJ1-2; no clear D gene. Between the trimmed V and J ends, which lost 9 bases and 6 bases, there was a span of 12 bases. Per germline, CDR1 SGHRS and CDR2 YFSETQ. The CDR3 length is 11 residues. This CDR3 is CAIDTINGYTF. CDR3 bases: TGCGCCATCGATACAATAAATGGCTACACCTTC. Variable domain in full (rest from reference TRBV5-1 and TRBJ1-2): KAGVTQTPRYLIKTRGQQVTLSCSPISGHRSVSWYQQTPGQGLQFLFEYFSETQRNKGNFPGRFSGRQFSNSRSEMNVSTLELGDSALYLCAIDTINGYTFGSGTRLTVV.

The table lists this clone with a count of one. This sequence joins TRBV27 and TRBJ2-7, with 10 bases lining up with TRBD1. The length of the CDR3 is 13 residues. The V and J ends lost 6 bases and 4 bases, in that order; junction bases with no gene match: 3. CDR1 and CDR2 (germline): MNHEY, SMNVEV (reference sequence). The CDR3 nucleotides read TGTGCCAGCAGCCGGACAGGGGGTTACGAGCAGTACTTC. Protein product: CASSRTGGYEQYF.

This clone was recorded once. The CDR3 bases are TGTGCCAGCAGCTTTCTTGAAGCGAACACCGGGGAGCTGTTTTTT. It translates to CASSFLEANTGELFF. J is TRBJ2-2 and V is TRBV11-2; no definite D call. CDR1 and CDR2 from the germline V gene are SGHAT and FQNNGV. V lost 3 bases to trimming and J lost 0 bases, with 8 bases between them. The length of the CDR3 is 15 residues.

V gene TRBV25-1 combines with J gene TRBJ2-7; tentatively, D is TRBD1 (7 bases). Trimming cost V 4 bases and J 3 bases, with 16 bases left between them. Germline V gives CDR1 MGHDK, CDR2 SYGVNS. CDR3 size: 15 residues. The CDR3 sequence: CASSAPGGTIYEQYF. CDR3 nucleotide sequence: TGTGCCAGCAGTGCCCCAGGGGGGACGATCTACGAGCAGTACTTC.